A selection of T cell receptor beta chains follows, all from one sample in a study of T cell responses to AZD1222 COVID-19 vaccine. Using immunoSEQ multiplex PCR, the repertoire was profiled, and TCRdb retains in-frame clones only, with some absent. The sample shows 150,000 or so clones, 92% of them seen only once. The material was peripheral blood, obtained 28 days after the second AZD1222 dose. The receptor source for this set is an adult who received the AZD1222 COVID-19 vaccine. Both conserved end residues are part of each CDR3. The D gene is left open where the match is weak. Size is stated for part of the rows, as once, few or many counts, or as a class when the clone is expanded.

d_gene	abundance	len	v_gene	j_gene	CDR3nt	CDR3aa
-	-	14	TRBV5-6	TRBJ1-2	TGTGCCAGCAGCGTCCGACAGGCCTTCTATGGCTACACCTTC	CASSVRQAFYGYTF
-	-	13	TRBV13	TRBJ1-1	TGTGCCAGCAGCTTAGAAGGAGACACTGAAGCTTTCTTT	CASSLEGDTEAFF
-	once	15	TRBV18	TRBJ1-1	TGTGCCAGCTCACCGCCGGGAACCACCCGTATGGAGGCTTTCTTT	CASSPPGTTRMEAFF
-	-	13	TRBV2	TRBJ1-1	TGTGCCAGCAGTGCCAAAGAGGGGGCTGAAGCTTTCTTT	CASSAKEGAEAFF
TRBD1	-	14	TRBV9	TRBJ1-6	TGTGCCAGCAGCTTAGACAGGGCCTATTCACCCCTCCACTTT	CASSLDRAYSPLHF
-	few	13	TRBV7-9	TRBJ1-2	TGTGCCAGCAGCTTAGGAGGAAACTATGGCTACACCTTC	CASSLGGNYGYTF
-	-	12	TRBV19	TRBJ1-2	TGTGCCAGTAGAAGGGGTGAGGCTGGCTACACCTTC	CASRRGEAGYTF
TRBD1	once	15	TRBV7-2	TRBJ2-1	TGTGCCAGCAGCTTTGACAGGGGGACATACAATGAGCAGTTCTTC	CASSFDRGTYNEQFF
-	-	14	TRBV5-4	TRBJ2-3	TGTGCCAGCAGCTCCAACGGGGGAGTAGATACGCAGTATTTT	CASSSNGGVDTQYF
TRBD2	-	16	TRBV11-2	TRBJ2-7	TGTGCCAGCAGCTTAGATCGGGCTAGCGGGGGGTACGAGCAGTACTTC	CASSLDRASGGYEQYF
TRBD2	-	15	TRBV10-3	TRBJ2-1	TGTGCCATCAGCAGCCAGCGGGAGCTGCACAATGAGCAGTTCTTC	CAISSQRELHNEQFF
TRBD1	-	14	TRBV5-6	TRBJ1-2	TGTGCCAGCAGCGTGGGACAGAGAAACTATGGCTACACCTTC	CASSVGQRNYGYTF
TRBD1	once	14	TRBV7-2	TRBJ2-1	TGTGCCAGCAGCTTACGAACAGGGGTAGATGAGCAGTTCTTC	CASSLRTGVDEQFF
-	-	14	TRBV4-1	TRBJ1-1	TGCGCCAGCAGCCTTTCTACGGTGGTCACTGAAGCTTTCTTT	CASSLSTVVTEAFF
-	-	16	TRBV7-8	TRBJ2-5	TGTGCCAGCAGCTTAGCTGCCTCGTCGCGGGAAGAGACCCAGTACTTC	CASSLAASSREETQYF
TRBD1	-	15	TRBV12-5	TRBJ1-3	TGTGCTAGTGGATCCGACAGGGGAGAAGGAAACACCATATATTTT	CASGSDRGEGNTIYF
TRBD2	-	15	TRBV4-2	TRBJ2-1	TGTGCCAGCAGCCAAGAACTAGCGGCCGACAATGAGCAGTTCTTC	CASSQELAADNEQFF
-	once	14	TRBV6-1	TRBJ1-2	TGTGCCAGCAGTGAAGGAGGGGCTAACTATGGCTACACCTTC	CASSEGGANYGYTF
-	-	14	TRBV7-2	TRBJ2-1	TGTGCCAGCAGCTTAGTCTCGATCGGGGGTGAGCAGTTCTTC	CASSLVSIGGEQFF
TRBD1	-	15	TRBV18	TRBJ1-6	TGTGCCAGCTCATCCCCGGGACAGGGAACCTCACCCCTCCACTTT	CASSSPGQGTSPLHF
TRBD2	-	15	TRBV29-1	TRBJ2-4	TGCAGCGTTGAGGGTTACGGGGGGAGTACGAACATTCAGTACTTC	CSVEGYGGSTNIQYF
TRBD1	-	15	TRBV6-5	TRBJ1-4	TGTGCCAGCAGACTGCAGGGGGCCGGGGATGAAAAACTGTTTTTT	CASRLQGAGDEKLFF
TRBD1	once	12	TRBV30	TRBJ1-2	TGTGCCTGGGGACAGGGGGCACAGGGCTACACCTTC	CAWGQGAQGYTF
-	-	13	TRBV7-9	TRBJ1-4	TGTGCCAGCAGCTATTTGGAAAATGAAAAACTGTTTTTT	CASSYLENEKLFF
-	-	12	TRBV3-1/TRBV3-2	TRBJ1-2	TGTGCCAGCAGCCTCGAGAGGGGTGGCTACACCTTC	CASSLERGGYTF
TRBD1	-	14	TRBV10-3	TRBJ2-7	TGTGCCACCACGGGACAGGACGTAACCTACGAGCAGTACTTC	CATTGQDVTYEQYF
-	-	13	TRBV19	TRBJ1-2	TGTGCCAGTAGTATGGCAACTTACTATGGCTACACCTTC	CASSMATYYGYTF
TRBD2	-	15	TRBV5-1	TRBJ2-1	TGCGCCAGCAGCTTGGTTGCTAGCGGTTCCAATGAGCAGTTCTTC	CASSLVASGSNEQFF
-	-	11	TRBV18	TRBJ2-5	TGTGCCAGCTCACCTGAAGAGACCCAGTACTTC	CASSPEETQYF
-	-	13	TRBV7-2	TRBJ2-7	TGTGCCAGCAGCCCGGACGGATACTACGAGCAGTACTTC	CASSPDGYYEQYF
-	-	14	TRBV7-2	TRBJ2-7	TGTGCCAGCAGCTTAGTGGGAGGTTCGGGGGAGCAGTACTTC	CASSLVGGSGEQYF
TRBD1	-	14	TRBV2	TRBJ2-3	TGTGCCAGCAGTGAAGGACAGGGGGCCAATACGCAGTATTTT	CASSEGQGANTQYF
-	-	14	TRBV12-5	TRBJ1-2	TGTGCTAGTGGTTCAACCTCGTCTAACTATGGCTACACCTTC	CASGSTSSNYGYTF
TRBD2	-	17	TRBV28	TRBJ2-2	TGTGCATCCACGAGTGGAGGACTAGCGGGATACACCGGGGAGCTGTTTTTT	CASTSGGLAGYTGELFF
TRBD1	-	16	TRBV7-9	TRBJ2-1	TGTGCCAGCAGCACCCCGGCAGGGGGCGATCACAATGAGCAGTTCTTC	CASSTPAGGDHNEQFF
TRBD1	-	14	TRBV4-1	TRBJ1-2	TGCGCCAGCAGCGGCGGACAGGGAAAGGGTGGCTACACCTTC	CASSGGQGKGGYTF
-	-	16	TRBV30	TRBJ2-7	TGTGCCTGGGGTGGAGGGTTGGAGGGTGGATCCTACGAGCAGTACTTC	CAWGGGLEGGSYEQYF
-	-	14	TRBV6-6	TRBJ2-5	TGTGCCAGCAGTTCCTCCTCGGCGGAAGAGACCCAGTACTTC	CASSSSSAEETQYF
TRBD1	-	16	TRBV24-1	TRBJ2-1	TGTGCCACCAGTGACCGTAAGGGACAGGGGTACAATGAGCAGTTCTTC	CATSDRKGQGYNEQFF
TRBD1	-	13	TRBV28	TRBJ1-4	TGTGCCAGCAGTTTGGGACAGGGTAAAAAACTGTTTTTT	CASSLGQGKKLFF
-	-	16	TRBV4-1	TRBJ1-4	TGCGCCAGCAGCCAAGGGCCGGTTTTCGTTCGGGAAAAACTGTTTTTT	CASSQGPVFVREKLFF